This is a list of T cell receptor beta chains from one sample in a study of CD8 T cells in Susac syndrome. One entry per CDR3 protein results from TCRdb running MiXCR on the immunoSEQ multiplex PCR reads. The sample has 150,000 to 200,000 distinct CDR3 sequences; around 94% are singletons. The specimen sequenced was CD4+ T cells from PBMCs. These receptor sequences come from a human donor with Susac syndrome. Both conserved end residues are part of each CDR3. A D gene is named only where the DNA matches it firmly. Some rows mark clone size as missing; the rest say once, few, many or name a class of expanded clone.

V gene: TRBV27; J gene: TRBJ1-2; D gene: TRBD1; clone size: few; CDR3 DNA: TGTGCCAGCAGTGTCGGGACAGGGAACTATGGCTACACCTTC; CDR3 protein: CASSVGTGNYGYTF
V gene: TRBV12-3/TRBV12-4; J gene: TRBJ1-1; D gene: TRBD1; clone size: NA; CDR3 DNA: TGTGCCAGCACCGCGGTACCGGGACAGGGAGGAGCTTTCTTT; CDR3 protein: CASTAVPGQGGAFF
V gene: TRBV20-1; J gene: TRBJ2-1; D gene: TRBD2; clone size: NA; CDR3 DNA: TGCAGTGCTAGACCTCTAGCGGGGTCCTACAATGAGCAGTTCTTC; CDR3 protein: CSARPLAGSYNEQFF
V gene: TRBV20-1; J gene: TRBJ2-2; D gene: NA; clone size: NA; CDR3 DNA: TGCAGCACAAGCCCTTCGAACACCGGGGAGCTGTTTTTT; CDR3 protein: CSTSPSNTGELFF
V gene: TRBV5-1; J gene: TRBJ2-7; D gene: TRBD1; clone size: NA; CDR3 DNA: TGCGCCAGCAGCTCACGACAGGGCCACAGCGAGCAGTACTTC; CDR3 protein: CASSSRQGHSEQYF
V gene: TRBV10-3; J gene: TRBJ1-2; D gene: NA; clone size: few; CDR3 DNA: TGTGCCATCAGTGGGACAGCTAACTATGGCTACACCTTC; CDR3 protein: CAISGTANYGYTF
V gene: TRBV14; J gene: TRBJ1-1; D gene: NA; clone size: NA; CDR3 DNA: TGTGCCAGCAGCCCGTACAACAGGGCTAACACTGAAGCTTTCTTT; CDR3 protein: CASSPYNRANTEAFF
V gene: TRBV12-3/TRBV12-4; J gene: TRBJ2-3; D gene: NA; clone size: NA; CDR3 DNA: TGTGCCAGCAACACCAGAGGGGGGGAGGCAGATACGCAGTATTTT; CDR3 protein: CASNTRGGEADTQYF
V gene: TRBV7-2; J gene: TRBJ2-7; D gene: NA; clone size: NA; CDR3 DNA: TGTGCCAGCAGCTTAGGGCCGGGTTCCTACGAGCAGTACTTC; CDR3 protein: CASSLGPGSYEQYF
V gene: TRBV20-1; J gene: TRBJ1-1; D gene: NA; clone size: NA; CDR3 DNA: TGCAGTGCTACCTCACACCCAGGGACTGAAGCTTTCTTT; CDR3 protein: CSATSHPGTEAFF
V gene: TRBV29-1; J gene: TRBJ1-2; D gene: TRBD1; clone size: once; CDR3 DNA: TGCAGCGTTGAAGCTCTCGGGACAGGGGTTGGCTACACCTTC; CDR3 protein: CSVEALGTGVGYTF
V gene: TRBV5-1; J gene: TRBJ2-5; D gene: NA; clone size: NA; CDR3 DNA: TGCGCCAGCAGCTTCGGGGGACGAGAGACCCAGTACTTC; CDR3 protein: CASSFGGRETQYF
V gene: TRBV4-2; J gene: TRBJ1-5; D gene: NA; clone size: NA; CDR3 DNA: TGTGCCAGCAGCCAAGGAGGGACCGCGAGCAATCAGCCCCAGCATTTT; CDR3 protein: CASSQGGTASNQPQHF
V gene: TRBV6-2/TRBV6-3; J gene: TRBJ2-7; D gene: NA; clone size: NA; CDR3 DNA: TGTGCCAGCACCACGAAACTACATGCGTACGAGCAGTACTTC; CDR3 protein: CASTTKLHAYEQYF
V gene: TRBV5-1; J gene: TRBJ1-5; D gene: NA; clone size: once; CDR3 DNA: TGCGCCAGCAGCCTAGAGGGAGAGGGCAATCAGCCCCAGCATTTT; CDR3 protein: CASSLEGEGNQPQHF
V gene: TRBV27; J gene: TRBJ2-3; D gene: TRBD1; clone size: NA; CDR3 DNA: TGTGCCAGCAGTATCTGGGACAGCGGATATGCAGATACGCAGTATTTT; CDR3 protein: CASSIWDSGYADTQYF
V gene: TRBV7-2; J gene: TRBJ2-3; D gene: NA; clone size: NA; CDR3 DNA: TGTGCCAGCAGCCCAGGCCGCGGAGATACGCAGTATTTT; CDR3 protein: CASSPGRGDTQYF
V gene: TRBV7-7; J gene: TRBJ2-5; D gene: NA; clone size: NA; CDR3 DNA: TGTGCTAGCAGCTCAGGTCTGGGGATAGGAGAGACCCAGTACTTC; CDR3 protein: CASSSGLGIGETQYF
V gene: TRBV12-3/TRBV12-4; J gene: TRBJ1-2; D gene: NA; clone size: NA; CDR3 DNA: TGTGCCAGCAGTTTGATGGGGGCGCGGGGCTACACCTTC; CDR3 protein: CASSLMGARGYTF
V gene: TRBV20-1; J gene: TRBJ2-5; D gene: NA; clone size: NA; CDR3 DNA: TGCAGTGCTAGAATAGGGGGGGAGACCCAGTACTTC; CDR3 protein: CSARIGGETQYF
V gene: TRBV20-1; J gene: TRBJ2-3; D gene: NA; clone size: NA; CDR3 DNA: TGCAGTGCGATCGGGACTGGAGGGTCAGATACGCAGTATTTT; CDR3 protein: CSAIGTGGSDTQYF
V gene: TRBV2; J gene: TRBJ2-7; D gene: NA; clone size: NA; CDR3 DNA: TGTGCCAGCAAACAAGAAGCCTACGAGCAGTACTTC; CDR3 protein: CASKQEAYEQYF
V gene: TRBV3-1; J gene: TRBJ2-7; D gene: NA; clone size: once; CDR3 DNA: TGTGCCAGCGGCGCCAGTTGGGCCAGCCACGAGCAGTACTTC; CDR3 protein: CASGASWASHEQYF
V gene: TRBV20-1; J gene: TRBJ1-6; D gene: TRBD1; clone size: NA; CDR3 DNA: TGCAGTGCTCCAGATAGGGGGCTCGGCTCACCCCTCCACTTT; CDR3 protein: CSAPDRGLGSPLHF
V gene: TRBV12-3/TRBV12-4; J gene: TRBJ2-2; D gene: TRBD2; clone size: NA; CDR3 DNA: TGTGCCAGCAGTTTCTTTAGCGGGGGAGGGAACACCGGGGAGCTGTTTTTT; CDR3 protein: CASSFFSGGGNTGELFF
V gene: TRBV30; J gene: TRBJ2-1; D gene: TRBD2; clone size: once; CDR3 DNA: TGTGCCTGGAGTACCTGGGGGGGTGGTGAGCAGTTCTTC; CDR3 protein: CAWSTWGGGEQFF
V gene: TRBV30; J gene: TRBJ1-2; D gene: TRBD1; clone size: NA; CDR3 DNA: TGTGCCTGGAGTCTCCCATTCACAGGGGAATATCGCGGCTACACCTTC; CDR3 protein: CAWSLPFTGEYRGYTF
V gene: TRBV4-1; J gene: TRBJ2-7; D gene: TRBD2; clone size: NA; CDR3 DNA: TGCGCCAGCAGCCAAGAGTTGCGGGGGGCCACCTACGAGCAGTACTTC; CDR3 protein: CASSQELRGATYEQYF
V gene: TRBV5-1; J gene: TRBJ2-2; D gene: NA; clone size: NA; CDR3 DNA: TGCGCCAGCAGCTTGGGCGTCATTTACACCGGGGAGCTGTTTTTT; CDR3 protein: CASSLGVIYTGELFF
V gene: TRBV6-2/TRBV6-3; J gene: TRBJ2-3; D gene: NA; clone size: once; CDR3 DNA: TGTGCCAGCAGGCAGGGAGAATCGCAGTATTTT; CDR3 protein: CASRQGESQYF
V gene: TRBV7-2; J gene: TRBJ2-7; D gene: TRBD1; clone size: NA; CDR3 DNA: TGTGCCAGCAGCTTAGTGGGACAGGGGGCTACCTACGAGCAGTACTTC; CDR3 protein: CASSLVGQGATYEQYF
V gene: TRBV5-4; J gene: TRBJ2-3; D gene: NA; clone size: NA; CDR3 DNA: TGTGCCAGCAGCGCTCAGCGGCGCCCCACAGATACGCAGTATTTT; CDR3 protein: CASSAQRRPTDTQYF
V gene: TRBV6-5; J gene: TRBJ1-5; D gene: TRBD1; clone size: NA; CDR3 DNA: TGTGCCAGCAGTCCCCGACAGGGGTATCAGCCCCAGCATTTT; CDR3 protein: CASSPRQGYQPQHF
V gene: TRBV5-1; J gene: TRBJ2-2; D gene: NA; clone size: NA; CDR3 DNA: TGCGCCAGCAGCGCGTCCGGGACTAACACCGGGGAGCTGTTTTTT; CDR3 protein: CASSASGTNTGELFF
V gene: TRBV19; J gene: TRBJ2-7; D gene: NA; clone size: NA; CDR3 DNA: TGTGCCAGTAGTGGAGACAGGGAGGACGAGCAGTACTTC; CDR3 protein: CASSGDREDEQYF
V gene: TRBV3-1; J gene: TRBJ1-1; D gene: NA; clone size: NA; CDR3 DNA: TGTGCCAGCAAAGACCTGGGGGAAGCTTTCTTT; CDR3 protein: CASKDLGEAFF
V gene: TRBV7-2; J gene: TRBJ2-4; D gene: TRBD1; clone size: NA; CDR3 DNA: TGTGCCAGCAGCTCAGGACAGGGCGAAAACATTCAGTACTTC; CDR3 protein: CASSSGQGENIQYF
V gene: TRBV12-3/TRBV12-4; J gene: TRBJ2-5; D gene: TRBD2; clone size: NA; CDR3 DNA: TGTGCCAGCAGCCCGACTAGCGGGGGAGGAAAAGAGACCCAGTACTTC; CDR3 protein: CASSPTSGGGKETQYF
V gene: TRBV12-3/TRBV12-4; J gene: TRBJ2-3; D gene: NA; clone size: NA; CDR3 DNA: TGTGCCAGCAGTCCTCGGCAGATGGGGGGAGATACGCAGTATTTT; CDR3 protein: CASSPRQMGGDTQYF
V gene: TRBV27; J gene: TRBJ2-3; D gene: TRBD2; clone size: NA; CDR3 DNA: TGTGCCAGCAGTGCACTAGCGTTGAGCACAGATACGCAGTATTTT; CDR3 protein: CASSALALSTDTQYF
V gene: TRBV19; J gene: TRBJ2-5; D gene: NA; clone size: NA; CDR3 DNA: TGTGCCAGTAGTATGGCCGGCGGTCACCAAGAGACCCAGTACTTC; CDR3 protein: CASSMAGGHQETQYF
V gene: TRBV7-2; J gene: TRBJ2-1; D gene: NA; clone size: NA; CDR3 DNA: TGTGCCAGCAGCTCTCTTAGTAGTAGTGAGCAGTTCTTC; CDR3 protein: CASSSLSSSEQFF
V gene: TRBV9; J gene: TRBJ2-5; D gene: TRBD1; clone size: NA; CDR3 DNA: TGTGCCAGCAGCGTACAGGGACAGGGCCAAGAGACCCAGTACTTC; CDR3 protein: CASSVQGQGQETQYF
V gene: TRBV3-1; J gene: TRBJ2-1; D gene: NA; clone size: NA; CDR3 DNA: TGTGCCAGCAGCCCGGCGGACTTAGCCCGGGAGCAGTTCTTC; CDR3 protein: CASSPADLAREQFF